This T cell receptor beta chain was documented in a study of neoadjuvant anti-PD-1 for oral cavity cancer. Study information: Most patients had three to four biweekly doses of 3 mg/kg nivolumab before resection.

Trimming left V 2 bases short and J 7 bases short, with 7 bases between. Germline V gene sequence: CDR1 GTSNPN, CDR2 SVGIG (reference sequence). The length of the CDR3 is 11 residues. Some clones are missing from TCRdb's copy, which holds only in-frame ones; the method was immunoSEQ multiplex PCR. In the table there are about 79,000 clones, more than 70% of which are singletons. These oral cavity squamous cell carcinomas were HPV-negative and locally advanced. This receptor was identified in a person aged 35-79 years with oral cavity squamous cell carcinoma. This chain links TRBV30 with TRBJ2-3; TRBD2 is a possible D gene (5 bases). Specimen: PBMCs, collected before nivolumab (anti-PD-1) treatment. In nucleotides, the CDR3 is TGTGCCTGGAGTAACGGGAATACGCAGTATTTT. Protein: CAWSNGNTQYF.